The 10 T cell receptor beta chains given below trace back to one sample, sequenced in a study of blood T cell repertoires in COVID-19. Only in-frame clones appear in the TCRdb table, and some are missing; sequencing was by immunoSEQ multiplex PCR. The data hold 280,000 or so clones, with about 85% observed a single time. Sequencing was performed on PBMCs or T cells enriched from blood (not recorded which). The receptors were sampled from a woman aged 45-60 years who had recovered from COVID-19.

The J gene is TRBJ2-7, the V gene TRBV6-5; TRBD2 aligns across 7 bases. This CDR3 contains 13 residues. Losses at the gene ends were 2 bases for V and 3 bases for J; bases not matched to a gene: 1. CDR1 is MNHEY and CDR2 is SVGAGI in the germline V gene. CDR3 in amino acids: CASSYGGDYEQYF. The CDR3 nucleotides read TGTGCCAGCAGTTACGGGGGGGACTACGAGCAGTACTTC.

The J gene is TRBJ2-3, the V gene TRBV7-9; D uncertain. V lost 1 base, J lost 0 bases, and 5 bases lay in between. Germline lookup yields CDR1 SEHNR and CDR2 FQNEAQ (reference sequence). The CDR3 extends over 14 amino acids. CDR3 protein: CASSLVLSTDTQYF. The CDR3 region has the DNA TGTGCCAGCAGCTTAGTCCTAAGCACAGATACGCAGTATTTT.

This sequence joins TRBV19 and TRBJ1-1, with D perhaps TRBD1 (5 bases). CDR1 and CDR2 (germline): LNHDA, SQIVND (reference sequence). CDR3 length: 12 residues. Trimming took 10 bases from V and 2 from J, leaving 11 bases between them. The CDR3 coding sequence is TGTGCCACACGGGACTTAAACACTGAAGCTTTCTTT. It encodes CATRDLNTEAFF.

This clone was counted only a few times. This chain joins TRBV29-1 and TRBJ1-2; possibly TRBD1 for D (5 bases). CDR3 size: 12 residues. Germline lookup yields CDR1 SQVTM and CDR2 ANQGSEA. Trimming cost V 3 bases and J 5 bases, with 10 bases left between them. The CDR3 here is CSVEVGDYGYTF. CDR3 nucleotide sequence: TGCAGCGTTGAGGTAGGGGATTATGGCTACACCTTC. Combining the CDR3 with reference TRBV29-1 and TRBJ1-2 gives the whole variable domain SAVISQKPSRDICQRGTSLTIQCQVDSQVTMMFWYRQQPGQSLTLIATANQGSEATYESGFVIDKFPISRPNLTFSTLTVSNMSPEDSSIYLCSVEVGDYGYTFGSGTRLTVV.

In its sample, this clone was seen once. The chain joins TRBV6-5 to TRBJ1-2; the D gene is possibly TRBD1 (6 bases). The CDR3 contains 12 residues. Germline V gene lookup returns CDR1 MNHEY and CDR2 SVGAGI. Trimming cost V 5 bases and J 4 bases, with 8 bases left between them. CDR3 loop: CASSQDSYGYTF. The CDR3 DNA follows: TGTGCCAGCAGTCAGGACAGCTATGGCTACACCTTC.

This rearrangement joins TRBV29-1 to TRBJ1-1; 7 positions agree with TRBD1. After removal of 6 bases from V and 1 base from J, the junction contained 8 bases not matched to a gene. The CDR3 has 14 residues. Germline CDR1 and CDR2: SQVTM and ANQGSEA. The CDR3 coding sequence is TGCAGCGTCTTTAAGACAGGGAGGAACACTGAAGCTTTCTTT. Its protein product is CSVFKTGRNTEAFF.

This chain connects TRBV18 to TRBJ2-7; 7 bases align to TRBD1. In germline, CDR1 is KGHSH, CDR2 LQKENI. CDR3 length: 13 amino acids. V shed 3 bases and J 4 bases; nucleotides not matched to a gene: 3. The CDR3, as DNA: TGTGCCAGCTCACCCGACAGGGAATACGAGCAGTACTTC. It is translated as CASSPDREYEQYF. Looking up the rest from reference TRBV18 and TRBJ2-7 gives the full variable domain: NAGVMQNPRHLVRRRGQEARLRCSPMKGHSHVYWYRQLPEEGLKFMVYLQKENIIDESGMPKERFSAEFPKEGPSILRIQQVVRGDSAAYFCASSPDREYEQYFGPGTRLTVT.

The rearrangement links TRBV5-1 to TRBJ2-7; 10 bases are shared with TRBD2. CDR3 size: 15 residues. CDR1 and CDR2 from the germline V gene are SGHRS and YFSETQ. Trimming cost V 2 bases and J 5 bases; bases outside gene matches: 7. DNA for the CDR3: TGCGCCAGCAGCTTCGAGCGGGGGGGCCTGGACGAGCAGTACTTC. Translated: CASSFERGGLDEQYF.

The chain links TRBV6-5 to TRBJ1-6, with 9 positions matching TRBD1. This CDR3 has 14 residues. Germline V gene sequence: CDR1 MNHEY, CDR2 SVGAGI. V shed 6 bases and J 10 bases; nucleotides not matched to a gene: 7. As DNA, the CDR3 is TGTGCCAGCAGCCAGGACAGGGGAAAATCACCCCTCCACTTT. Amino acids: CASSQDRGKSPLHF.

The rearrangement uses TRBV30 and TRBJ2-6; 7 bases agree with TRBD1. The V and J ends lost 3 bases and 1 base, in that order; junction bases with no gene match: 0. CDR3 length equals 14 residues. Germline CDR1 and CDR2: GTSNPN and SVGIG (reference sequence). This CDR3 is CAWSRGSGANVLTF. The CDR3 coding sequence is TGTGCCTGGAGCAGGGGGTCTGGGGCCAACGTCCTGACTTTC. Full variable domain (remainder filled in from reference TRBV30 and TRBJ2-6): SQTIHQWPATLVQPVGSPLSLECTVEGTSNPNLYWYRQAAGRGLQLLFYSVGIGQISSEVPQNLSASRPQDRQFILSSKKLLLSDSGFYLCAWSRGSGANVLTFGAGSRLTVL.